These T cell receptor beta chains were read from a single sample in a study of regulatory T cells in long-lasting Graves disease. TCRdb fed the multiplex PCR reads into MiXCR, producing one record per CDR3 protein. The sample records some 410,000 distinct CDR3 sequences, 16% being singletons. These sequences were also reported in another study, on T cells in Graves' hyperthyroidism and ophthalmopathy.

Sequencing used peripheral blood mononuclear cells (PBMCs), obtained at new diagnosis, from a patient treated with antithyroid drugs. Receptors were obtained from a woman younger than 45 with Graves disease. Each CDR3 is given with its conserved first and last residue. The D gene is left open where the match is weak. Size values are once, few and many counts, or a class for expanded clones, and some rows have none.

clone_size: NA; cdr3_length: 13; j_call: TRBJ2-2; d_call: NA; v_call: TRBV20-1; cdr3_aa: CSALTANTGELFF; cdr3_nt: TGCAGTGCTCTGACAGCGAACACCGGGGAGCTGTTTTTT
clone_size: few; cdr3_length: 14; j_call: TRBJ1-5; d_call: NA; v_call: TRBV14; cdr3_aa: CASSRRQANQPQHF; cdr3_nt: TGTGCCAGCAGCCGAAGACAGGCTAATCAGCCCCAGCATTTT
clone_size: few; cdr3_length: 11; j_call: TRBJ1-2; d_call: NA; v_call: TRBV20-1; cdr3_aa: CSARGSVGCTF; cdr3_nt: TGCAGTGCTAGAGGCTCGGTGGGCTGCACCTTC
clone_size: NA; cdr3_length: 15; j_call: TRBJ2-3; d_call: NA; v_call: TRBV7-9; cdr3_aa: CASSLTVSSTDTQYF; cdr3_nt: TGTGCCAGCAGCCTGACGGTTTCTAGCACAGATACGCAGTATTTT
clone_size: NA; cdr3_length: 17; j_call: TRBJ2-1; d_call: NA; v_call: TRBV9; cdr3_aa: CASSPPIQAGLSDEQFF; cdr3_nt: TGTGCCAGCAGCCCCCCCATACAGGCGGGGCTCAGTGATGAGCAGTTCTTC
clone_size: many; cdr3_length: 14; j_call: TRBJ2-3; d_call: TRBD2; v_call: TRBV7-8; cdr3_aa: CASSSSGPTDTQYF; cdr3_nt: TGTGCCAGCAGCTCTAGCGGGCCGACAGATACGCAGTATTTT
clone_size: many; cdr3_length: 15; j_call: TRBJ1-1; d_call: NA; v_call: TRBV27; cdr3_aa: CASSLKPTGNTEAFF; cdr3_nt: TGTGCCAGCAGTCTTAAGCCGACAGGGAACACTGAAGCTTTCTTT
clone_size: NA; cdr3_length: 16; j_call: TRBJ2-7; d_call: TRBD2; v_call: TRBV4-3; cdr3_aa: CASSQKASGVIYEQYF; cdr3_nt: TGCGCCAGCAGCCAAAAAGCTAGCGGAGTAATCTACGAGCAGTACTTC
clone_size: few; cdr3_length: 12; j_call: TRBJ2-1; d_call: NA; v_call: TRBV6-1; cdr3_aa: CASSEVLDEQFF; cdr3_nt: TGTGCCAGCAGTGAAGTTTTAGATGAGCAGTTCTTC
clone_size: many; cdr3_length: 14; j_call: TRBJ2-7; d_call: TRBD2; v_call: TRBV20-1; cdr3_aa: CSAVGLADFYEQYF; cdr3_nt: TGCAGTGCCGTGGGACTAGCAGACTTCTACGAGCAGTACTTC
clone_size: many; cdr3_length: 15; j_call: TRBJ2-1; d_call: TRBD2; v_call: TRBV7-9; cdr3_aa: CASSPQLAGVNEQFF; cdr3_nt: TGTGCCAGCAGCCCACAACTAGCGGGAGTAAATGAGCAGTTCTTC
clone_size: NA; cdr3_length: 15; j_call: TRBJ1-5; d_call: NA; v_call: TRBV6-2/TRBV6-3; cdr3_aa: CASSFFGRTNQPQHF; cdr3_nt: TGTGCCAGCAGTTTCTTTGGCAGGACGAATCAGCCCCAGCATTTT
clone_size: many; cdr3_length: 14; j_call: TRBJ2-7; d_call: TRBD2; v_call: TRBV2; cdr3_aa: CASSGLAGNYEQYF; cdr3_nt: TGTGCCAGTTCCGGACTAGCGGGAAACTACGAGCAGTACTTC
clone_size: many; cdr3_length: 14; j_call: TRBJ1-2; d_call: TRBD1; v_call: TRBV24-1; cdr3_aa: CATSDPGTGYGYTF; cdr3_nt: TGTGCCACCAGTGACCCCGGGACAGGGTATGGCTACACCTTC
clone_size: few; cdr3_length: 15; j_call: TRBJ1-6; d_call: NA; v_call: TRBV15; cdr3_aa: CATSRGQLLDSPLHF; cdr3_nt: TGTGCCACCAGCAGAGGACAGCTCTTGGATTCACCCCTCCACTTT
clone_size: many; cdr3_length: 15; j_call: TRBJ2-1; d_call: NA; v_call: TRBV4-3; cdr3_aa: CASSQDRQTHNEQFF; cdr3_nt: TGCGCCAGCAGCCAAGACAGGCAGACCCACAATGAGCAGTTCTTC
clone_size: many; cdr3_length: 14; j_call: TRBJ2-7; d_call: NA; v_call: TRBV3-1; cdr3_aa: CASSQGVGGGEQYF; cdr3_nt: TGTGCCAGCAGCCAAGGTGTCGGGGGCGGCGAGCAGTACTTC
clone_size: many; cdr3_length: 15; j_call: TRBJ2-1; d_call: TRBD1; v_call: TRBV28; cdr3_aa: CASSLLGQGEREQFF; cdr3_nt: TGTGCCAGCAGTTTGTTAGGACAGGGGGAACGGGAGCAGTTCTTC
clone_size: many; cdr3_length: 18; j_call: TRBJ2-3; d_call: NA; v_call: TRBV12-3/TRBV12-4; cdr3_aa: CASSPRGYTRGPNITQYF; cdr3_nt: TGTGCCAGCAGTCCGCGGGGATATACGAGGGGCCCTAATATTACGCAGTATTTT
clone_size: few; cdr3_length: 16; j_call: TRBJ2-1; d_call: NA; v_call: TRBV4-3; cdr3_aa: CASSQDMDGQPNEQFF; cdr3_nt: TGCGCCAGCAGCCAAGATATGGATGGGCAACCTAATGAGCAGTTCTTC
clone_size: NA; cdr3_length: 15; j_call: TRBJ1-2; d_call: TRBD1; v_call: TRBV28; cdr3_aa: CASSPGDSYNYGYTF; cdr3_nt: TGTGCCAGCAGTCCAGGGGACAGCTACAACTATGGCTACACCTTC
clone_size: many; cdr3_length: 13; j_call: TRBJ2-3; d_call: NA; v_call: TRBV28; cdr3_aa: CASSLFRADTQYF; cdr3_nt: TGTGCCAGCAGTTTGTTCAGGGCAGATACGCAGTATTTT
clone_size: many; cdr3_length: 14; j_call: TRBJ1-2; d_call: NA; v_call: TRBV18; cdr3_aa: CASSPPDRSYGYTF; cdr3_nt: TGTGCCAGCTCACCACCAGACAGATCCTATGGCTACACCTTC